A selection of T cell receptor beta chains follows, all from one sample in a study of cytotoxic CD8 clonotypes in ibrutinib-treated CLL. Using immunoSEQ multiplex PCR, the repertoire was profiled, and TCRdb retains in-frame clones only, with some absent. This sample has under 150,000 clones, with more than 75% found just once. Here the sequenced sample was PBMCs, taken after 36 months of ibrutinib treatment. The receptors derive from a human donor with chronic lymphocytic leukemia. Each CDR3 is given with its conserved first and last residue. D genes are given only for firm matches. Expanded clones are given a class, and other clones once, few, many or no size at all.

clone size | J gene | V gene | D gene | CDR3 DNA | CDR3 protein
NA | TRBJ2-1 | TRBV29-1 | NA | TGCAGCGTCAGGGGGGCCTACAATGAGCAGTTCTTC | CSVRGAYNEQFF
NA | TRBJ2-7 | TRBV28 | NA | TGTGCCAGCAGTTTTGACAGCGCTCCTAAATCCTACGAGCAGTACTTC | CASSFDSAPKSYEQYF
NA | TRBJ1-5 | TRBV5-1 | NA | TGCGCCAGCAGCTTGGGCGGGGGTAGCAATCAGCCCCAGCATTTT | CASSLGGGSNQPQHF
once | TRBJ1-2 | TRBV4-1 | NA | TGCGCCAGCAGCCAAGATTACGAAGGCAGGGGCTACTATGGCTACACCTTC | CASSQDYEGRGYYGYTF
NA | TRBJ1-6 | TRBV10-1 | NA | TGCGCCAGCAGTGAGGGATCAGTTAATTCACCCCTCCACTTT | CASSEGSVNSPLHF
NA | TRBJ1-1 | TRBV28 | NA | TGTGCCAGCAGTTTATTGGCCGGTGGGGACACTGAAGCTTTCTTT | CASSLLAGGDTEAFF
NA | TRBJ2-7 | TRBV9 | TRBD2 | TGTGCCAGCAGCGTAGCTACTAGCGGGAGGGCCGAGCAGTACTTC | CASSVATSGRAEQYF
NA | TRBJ2-7 | TRBV7-9 | NA | TGTGCCAGCAGCGCGCCTAGGGACCGCCCTTCAGGTTACGAGCAGTACTTC | CASSAPRDRPSGYEQYF
few | TRBJ1-1 | TRBV9 | TRBD1 | TGTGCCAGCAGCGATGGGGACAGGGCGAACACTGAAGCTTTCTTT | CASSDGDRANTEAFF
NA | TRBJ1-2 | TRBV5-6 | NA | TGTGCCAGCAGCTTGGAGGCCTATACAAGGAGTGGCTACACCTTC | CASSLEAYTRSGYTF
NA | TRBJ2-2 | TRBV30 | NA | TGTGCCTGCACACTAGTTGCCGGGGAGCTGTTTTTT | CACTLVAGELFF
NA | TRBJ2-3 | TRBV7-8 | NA | TGTGCCAGCAGCTTGGATTTGAATACGCAGTATTTT | CASSLDLNTQYF
NA | TRBJ2-5 | TRBV30 | TRBD2 | TGTGCCTGGAGGGGGGCCGGACTAGCGGGAGGAAGGGAGACCCAGTACTTC | CAWRGAGLAGGRETQYF
NA | TRBJ2-1 | TRBV5-4 | NA | TGTGCCTCCGGGATGTTGGACAATGAGCAGTTCTTC | CASGMLDNEQFF
NA | TRBJ2-7 | TRBV5-1 | NA | TGCGCCAGCAGCACCCGGACAGCAGCCTACGAGCAGTACTTC | CASSTRTAAYEQYF
NA | TRBJ1-1 | TRBV13 | NA | TGTGCCAGCAGCTTAGGCTCGGCGAACACTGAAGCTTTCTTT | CASSLGSANTEAFF
NA | TRBJ2-5 | TRBV15 | NA | TGTGCCACCAGCAGGGGCTGGACGGCAGAGACCCAGTACTTC | CATSRGWTAETQYF
few | TRBJ1-1 | TRBV10-3 | NA | TGTGCCATCATAGCAGGGCCGGACACTGAAGCTTTCTTT | CAIIAGPDTEAFF
NA | TRBJ2-1 | TRBV9 | NA | TGTGCCAGCAGCCCCTTATCCGGGGAGCAGTTCTTC | CASSPLSGEQFF
NA | TRBJ1-2 | TRBV6-6 | NA | TGTGCCAGCAGTCTCCCGACAGGAGGGTATGGCTACACCTTC | CASSLPTGGYGYTF
few | TRBJ1-1 | TRBV10-3 | TRBD1 | TGTGCCATCAGTGATTCCCGGACAGGGAACACTGAAGCTTTCTTT | CAISDSRTGNTEAFF
NA | TRBJ1-2 | TRBV5-6 | NA | TGTGCCAGCAGCTTCGTAGGCTATGGCTACACCTTC | CASSFVGYGYTF
once | TRBJ1-2 | TRBV11-2 | NA | TGTGCCAGCAGCTGGTCCACTGGTGACTATGGCTACACCTTC | CASSWSTGDYGYTF
NA | TRBJ2-1 | TRBV9 | NA | TGTGCCAGCAGCGTAGGTAGATTCGATGAGCAGTTCTTC | CASSVGRFDEQFF
NA | TRBJ2-3 | TRBV7-9 | TRBD1 | TGTGCCAGCAGAGGCCCCCTAGGGCCTAGGACAGGGGGGGCAGATACGCAGTATTTT | CASRGPLGPRTGGADTQYF
once | TRBJ1-1 | TRBV19 | NA | TGTGCCTCTCTCGCGGGGAACACTGAAGCTTTCTTT | CASLAGNTEAFF
NA | TRBJ2-1 | TRBV7-3 | TRBD2 | TGTGCCAGCAGCTTAACGTTCGTAGCGGGGCTAAATGAGCAGTTCTTC | CASSLTFVAGLNEQFF
NA | TRBJ2-7 | TRBV7-2 | TRBD2 | TGTGCCAGCAGCTTAGGTTGGACTAGCCGATACACCTACGAGCAGTACTTC | CASSLGWTSRYTYEQYF
NA | TRBJ1-4 | TRBV9 | TRBD1 | TGTGCCAGCAGCACCTCCAAGGGGGCGAATGAAAAACTGTTTTTT | CASSTSKGANEKLFF
NA | TRBJ1-6 | TRBV9 | NA | TGTGCCAGCAGCGTAGCTACTCTTGGCAGCTCACCCCTCCACTTT | CASSVATLGSSPLHF
many | TRBJ1-5 | TRBV19 | NA | TGTGCCAGTAGTCCTCCAGGGCACACTTTCTATAGCAATCAGCCCCAGCATTTT | CASSPPGHTFYSNQPQHF
NA | TRBJ1-4 | TRBV18 | NA | TGTGCCAGCTCACACCAACCTCCGGCGGGGATCGGAACGCCTAATGAAAAACTGTTTTTT | CASSHQPPAGIGTPNEKLFF
NA | TRBJ1-5 | TRBV2 | NA | TGTGCCAGCAGTGAGATGGGGGGGAGTAGCAATCAGCCCCAGCATTTT | CASSEMGGSSNQPQHF
once | TRBJ1-2 | TRBV27 | TRBD1 | TGTGCCAGCAGTAGACAGGGTTGGGAGGGCTACACCTTC | CASSRQGWEGYTF
NA | TRBJ2-1 | TRBV9 | NA | TGTGCCAGCAGCGCCAGACTGTCGCGACAGTTCTTC | CASSARLSRQFF
NA | TRBJ2-7 | TRBV29-1 | TRBD2 | TGCAGCGTTGAAGTAGCGGGAGGGACAGAGCAGTACTTC | CSVEVAGGTEQYF
NA | TRBJ2-2 | TRBV7-9 | NA | TGTGCCAGCAGCTTCCGACAGGTTACCGGGGAGCTGTTTTTT | CASSFRQVTGELFF
NA | TRBJ1-2 | TRBV6-5 | NA | TGTGCCAGCAGTTACTCGATGTCGAGGGTTAACGGCTACACCTTC | CASSYSMSRVNGYTF
NA | TRBJ2-5 | TRBV2 | NA | TGTGCCAGCAGTGTTCTAACTAGCCGGGAGACCCAGTACTTC | CASSVLTSRETQYF
NA | TRBJ1-6 | TRBV7-8 | TRBD1 | TGTGCCAGCAGCTTAGGACAGGGGGGTTCACCCCTCCACTTT | CASSLGQGGSPLHF
NA | TRBJ1-2 | TRBV6-1 | TRBD1 | TGTGCCAGCAGTATAGGACAGGGGAGATTCTATGGCTACACCTTC | CASSIGQGRFYGYTF
once | TRBJ1-5 | TRBV27 | NA | TGTGCCAGCAGTTACTATGGCAGGGGCTGGGAGCCCCAGCATTTT | CASSYYGRGWEPQHF
NA | TRBJ2-7 | TRBV28 | NA | TGTGCCAGCAGTTTTCAGGGACACTCCTACGAGCAGTACTTC | CASSFQGHSYEQYF
NA | TRBJ2-5 | TRBV4-1 | NA | TGCGCCAGCAGCCAAGCCTGGGTCACGGGGACCCAGTACTTC | CASSQAWVTGTQYF
few | TRBJ1-5 | TRBV30 | NA | TGTGCCTGGAGCAGGGAGGGGAATCAGCCCCAGCATTTT | CAWSREGNQPQHF
once | TRBJ1-2 | TRBV30 | NA | TGTGCCTGGATCGAGAGGATTTATGGCTACACCTTC | CAWIERIYGYTF
NA | TRBJ2-1 | TRBV30 | NA | TGTGCCTGGAGTGGTGGGGCCTCTCGTGGGTCTGAGCAGTTCTTC | CAWSGGASRGSEQFF
NA | TRBJ1-3 | TRBV7-2 | NA | TGTGCCAGCAGCTTCGGGAGCTCTGGAAACACCATATATTTT | CASSFGSSGNTIYF
NA | TRBJ2-7 | TRBV5-1 | NA | TGCGCCAGCAGCCGACAAGGTCCCACCGAGCAGTACTTC | CASSRQGPTEQYF
once | TRBJ2-6 | TRBV19 | NA | TGTGCCAGTAGTATAGATCTTCGGGGGCCTGGGGCCAACGTCCTGACTTTC | CASSIDLRGPGANVLTF
NA | TRBJ2-7 | TRBV5-6 | NA | TGTGCCAGCAGCTTTAACAGCTACGAGCAGTACTTC | CASSFNSYEQYF
once | TRBJ1-2 | TRBV6-5 | NA | TGTGCCAGCAAACCTGCGGGGGGCGGGTACTATGGCTACACCTTC | CASKPAGGGYYGYTF
NA | TRBJ2-7 | TRBV5-1 | NA | TGCGCCAGCAGTCTTCTCTCGAGCTCCTACGAGCAGTACTTC | CASSLLSSSYEQYF
NA | TRBJ2-5 | TRBV11-2 | TRBD2 | TGTGCCAGCAGCTCCCATCCGCGACTAGCCGAGACCCAGTACTTC | CASSSHPRLAETQYF
NA | TRBJ1-1 | TRBV5-1 | NA | TGCGCCAGCAGCTTGGATCCGGGAAACACTGAAGCTTTCTTT | CASSLDPGNTEAFF
NA | TRBJ2-1 | TRBV19 | NA | TGTGCCAGTAGTATACGTGGGAGTCAGGGGAATGAGCAGTTCTTC | CASSIRGSQGNEQFF
NA | TRBJ2-5 | TRBV9 | TRBD2 | TGTGCCAGCAGCGTCCGTGGAGCGGGAGGACGAGAGACCCAGTACTTC | CASSVRGAGGRETQYF
few | TRBJ1-2 | TRBV7-9 | TRBD1 | TGTGCCAGCAGCTTAGCGCTACAGGGGGCAAAAAAAGGCTACACCTTC | CASSLALQGAKKGYTF